This paragraph reports one TCR beta chain. This entry is derived from a study of CD8+ T cells in alopecia areata. cDNA serving as the sequencing template came from extracted, reverse transcribed RNA. Profiled with immunoSEQ multiplex PCR; TCRdb holds only in-frame clones, not every one. The table shows around 60,000 clones, with under 60% occurring only once. V dropped 7 bases and J dropped 0 bases, with 13 bases sitting between them. In germline, CDR1 is SQVTM, CDR2 ANQGSEA. CDR3 length equals 14 residues. Treatment: oral pan-JAK inhibitor, 5-10 mg twice daily. The chain is built from TRBV29-1 and TRBJ1-3; D unclear. This TCR was recovered from a human donor with alopecia areata. The sample in question was CD8+ T cells sorted from blood, obtained around week 36, from a patient treated with tofacitinib. The DNA of the CDR3 is TGCAGCGCTGTCGAAGGCGACTCTGGAAACACCATATATTTT. Translation gives CSAVEGDSGNTIYF.